Sequencing of this T cell receptor (beta chain) was carried out in a study of post-analysis software for immune sequencing data. Turning to the study itself: Recorded disease courses covered relapsing-remitting, secondary progressive and progressive-relapsing multiple sclerosis. Some patients had no subtype annotation.

The TCR beta cDNA libraries carried unique molecular identifiers. TCRdb re-derived calls from the PCR reads in MiXCR, one entry per CDR3 protein. The sample has approximately 250,000 distinct CDR3 sequences, around 34% seen once. Overall study results and limits: When patients were compared with controls, four or five TRBV segments were more frequent, TRBV5-6, TRBV5-1 and TRBV20-1 among them. The F measure placed samples prepared in the same batch into strongly shared clusters. The normalized Chao1 diversity of multiple sclerosis patients was significantly lower than that of controls.

Germline V gene data show CDR1 as DFQATT and CDR2 as SNEGSKA (reference sequence). The V and J ends lost 2 bases and 7 bases respectively, with 17 bases between them. The CDR3 length is 15 residues. Concerning this clonotype: Its antigen remains unidentified.

The sample taken for sequencing was blood. The source of this sequence is a girl between 5 and 17 years old with multiple sclerosis. This chain joins TRBV20-1 and TRBJ1-4, with D possibly being TRBD1 (5 bases). The CDR3 nucleotides read TGCAGTGCTAGAAACCGCCGTGGGGGTAGTGAAAAACTGTTTTTT. Its translation: CSARNRRGGSEKLFF.